This TCR beta chain stems from a study of vaccination and CD4 T cells after COVID-19. Across the whole study: Diagnosis preceded the drawing of post-COVID samples by a median approximately 100 days (range 35 to 161). Study-wide points: The study found that a median approximately 86% of reactive clones in convalescent patients appeared only post-vaccination.

Note on this clonotype: Its antigen is undetermined.

J lost 6 bases, V lost 4 bases, and 11 bases had no gene match. CDR3 length equals 15 residues. Germline V lookup: CDR1 MNHNS, CDR2 SASEGT. Treatment here: approximately 9-day PBMC culture with coronavirus spike peptide pools or control peptides (ViraFEST assay). US Alpha, Beta and Delta variants postdated the positive PCR dates, which ran from March to December 2020. Sequencing of DNA taken from cultured CD4+ T cells relied on the Oncomine TCR Beta short-read assay. TCRdb recomputed calls from the PCR reads with MiXCR, one row per CDR3 protein. The sample has 1,500 to 2,000 distinct CDR3 sequences; roughly 57% are singletons.

The receptor's source is a human donor who had recovered from COVID-19. The chain uses TRBV6-1 and TRBJ2-7; 8 nucleotides match TRBD2. The sample was CD4+ T cells from blood, cultured in vitro, taken after SARS-CoV-2 vaccination. CDR3 loop: CASSGPGLGGREQYF. CDR3 DNA sequence: TGTGCCAGCAGTGGTCCGGGACTAGGGGGTCGCGAGCAGTACTTC.